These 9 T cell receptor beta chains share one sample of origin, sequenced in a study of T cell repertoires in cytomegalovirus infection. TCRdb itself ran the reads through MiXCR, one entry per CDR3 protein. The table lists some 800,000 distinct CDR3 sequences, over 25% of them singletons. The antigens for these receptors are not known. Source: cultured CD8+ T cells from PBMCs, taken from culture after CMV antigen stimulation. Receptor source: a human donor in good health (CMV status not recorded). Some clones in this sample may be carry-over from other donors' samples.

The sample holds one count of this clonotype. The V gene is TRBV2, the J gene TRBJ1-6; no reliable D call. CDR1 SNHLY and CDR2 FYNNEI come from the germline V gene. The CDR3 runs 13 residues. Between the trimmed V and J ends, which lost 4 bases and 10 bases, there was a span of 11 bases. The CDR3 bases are TGTGCCAGCAGTGGGTGGAAGCGATCACCCCTCCACTTT. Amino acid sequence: CASSGWKRSPLHF.

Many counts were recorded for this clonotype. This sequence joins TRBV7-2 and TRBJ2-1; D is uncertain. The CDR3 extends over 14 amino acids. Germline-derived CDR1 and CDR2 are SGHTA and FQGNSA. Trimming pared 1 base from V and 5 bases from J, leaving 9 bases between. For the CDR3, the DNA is TGTGCCAGCAGCTTAGAGCTGAGCCACAATGAGCAGTTCTTC. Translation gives CASSLELSHNEQFF.

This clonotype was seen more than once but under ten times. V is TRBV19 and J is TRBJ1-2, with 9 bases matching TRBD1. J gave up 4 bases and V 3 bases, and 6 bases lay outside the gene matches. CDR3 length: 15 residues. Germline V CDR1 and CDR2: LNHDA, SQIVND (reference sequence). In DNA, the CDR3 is TGTGCCAGTAGTATTTGGGAACAGGGGGCCTATGGCTACACCTTC. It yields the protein CASSIWEQGAYGYTF.

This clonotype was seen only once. Here the CDR3 DNA reads TGTGCCAGTTCACCCACAAGGGCCGAGCAGTACTTC. It is translated as CASSPTRAEQYF. The rearrangement joins TRBV19 to TRBJ2-7, with no clear D. V was pared by 8 bases and J by 6 bases, with 14 bases between. The CDR3 length is 12 residues. The germline gives CDR1 LNHDA, CDR2 SQIVND (reference sequence).

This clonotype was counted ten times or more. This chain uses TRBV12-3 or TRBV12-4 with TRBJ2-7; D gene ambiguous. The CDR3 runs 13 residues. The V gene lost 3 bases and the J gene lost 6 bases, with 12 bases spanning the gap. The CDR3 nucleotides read TGTGCCAGCAGTTTGGGCCGCGTCGGCGAGCAGTACGTC. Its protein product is CASSLGRVGEQYV.

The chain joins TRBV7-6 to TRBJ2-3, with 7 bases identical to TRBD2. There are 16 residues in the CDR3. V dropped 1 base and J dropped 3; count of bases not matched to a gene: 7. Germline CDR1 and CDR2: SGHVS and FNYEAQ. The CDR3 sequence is CASSLGETSYTDTQYF. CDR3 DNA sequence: TGTGCCAGCAGCTTAGGTGAGACTAGCTATACAGATACGCAGTATTTT.

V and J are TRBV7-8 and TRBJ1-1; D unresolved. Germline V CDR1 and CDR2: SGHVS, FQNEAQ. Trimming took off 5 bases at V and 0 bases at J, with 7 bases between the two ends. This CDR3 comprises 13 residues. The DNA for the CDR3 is TGTGCCAGCAGCCCCCTCGTGAACACTGAAGCTTTCTTT. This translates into CASSPLVNTEAFF. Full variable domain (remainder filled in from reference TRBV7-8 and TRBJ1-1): GAGVSQSPRYKVAKRGQDVALRCDPISGHVSLFWYQQALGQGPEFLTYFQNEAQLDKSGLPSDRFFAERPEGSVSTLKIQRTQQEDSAVYLCASSPLVNTEAFFGQGTRLTVV.

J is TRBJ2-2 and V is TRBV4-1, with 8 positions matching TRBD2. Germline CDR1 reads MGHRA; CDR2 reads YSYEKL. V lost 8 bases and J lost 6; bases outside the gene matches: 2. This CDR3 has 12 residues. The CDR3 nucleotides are TGCGCCAGCCTGGGACTAGCCGGGGAGCTGTTTTTT. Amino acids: CASLGLAGELFF.

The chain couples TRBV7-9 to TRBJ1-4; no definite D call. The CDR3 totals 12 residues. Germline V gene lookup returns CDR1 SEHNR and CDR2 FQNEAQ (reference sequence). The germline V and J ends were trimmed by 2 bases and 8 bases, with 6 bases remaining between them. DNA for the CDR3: TGTGCCAGCAGCTTACCAGCCGAAAAACTGTTTTTT. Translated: CASSLPAEKLFF.